What follows are 26 T cell receptor beta chains derived from one specimen sequenced in a study of blood T cell repertoires in COVID-19. Only in-frame clones appear in the TCRdb table, and some are missing; sequencing was by immunoSEQ multiplex PCR. The sample yields over 45,000 clones, 70% to 90% seen once. The sequencing input was peripheral blood. These receptor sequences come from a woman in her sixties or seventies with active COVID-19.

The rearrangement links TRBV30 to TRBJ1-6; tentatively, D is TRBD1 (5 bases). The CDR3 is made up of 15 amino acids. In germline, CDR1 is GTSNPN, CDR2 SVGIG (reference sequence). Trimming shortened V by 2 bases and J by 9 bases, and 17 bases separated the two germline ends. CDR3 sequence: CAWSSRGVRLSPLHF. DNA for the CDR3: TGTGCCTGGAGTAGTAGGGGCGTGAGGCTTTCACCCCTCCACTTT.

This clone was observed a few times. The chain carries TRBV19 and TRBJ1-5; 8 bases fit TRBD1. Trimming cost V 6 bases and J 7 bases; bases outside gene matches: 5. CDR3 length: 13 residues. Germline CDR1 LNHDA, CDR2 SQIVND (reference sequence). CDR3 in amino acids: CASRQTGEQPQHF. The CDR3 DNA reads as TGTGCCAGTAGACAGACAGGGGAACAGCCCCAGCATTTT.

J is TRBJ2-3 and V is TRBV7-9; 8 bases are a match to TRBD2. Germline V CDR1 and CDR2: SEHNR, FQNEAQ (reference sequence). V was clipped by 1 base and J by 7 bases; unmatched bases: 7. The CDR3 length is 15 residues. The CDR3 DNA follows: TGTGCCAGCAGCTTAGGTCGGGGGGGCATGAATACGCAGTATTTT. Protein sequence: CASSLGRGGMNTQYF.

The chain employs TRBV6-5 and TRBJ1-2; 8 bases map to TRBD1. J was trimmed by 6 bases and V by 8 bases; bases with no gene match: 8. The CDR3 contains 13 residues. Germline-derived CDR1 and CDR2 are MNHEY and SVGAGI. For the CDR3, the DNA is TGTGCCAGCGGCGCAGGGGGCTTACATGGCTACACCTTC. It translates to CASGAGGLHGYTF.

V usage is TRBV27 and J usage is TRBJ1-6, with 10 bases identical to TRBD1. This CDR3 spans 17 amino acids. In germline, CDR1 is MNHEY, CDR2 SMNVEV (reference sequence). Unmatched junction bases numbered 16, after V lost 4 bases and J lost 13 bases. The CDR3 sequence is CASSWRGDRGYFWPLHF. The CDR3, as DNA: TGTGCCAGCAGTTGGAGGGGGGACAGGGGATATTTTTGGCCCCTCCACTTT.

The chain has TRBV7-2 and TRBJ2-1; weak D call: TRBD2 (6 bases). This CDR3 contains 15 residues. CDR1 is SGHTA and CDR2 is FQGNSA in the germline V gene. Trimming shortened V by 5 bases and J by 4 bases, and 15 bases separated the two germline ends. Written as DNA, the CDR3 is TGTGCCAGCAGCCCGGAGGGACTCAGATACAATGAGCAGTTCTTC. Its protein product is CASSPEGLRYNEQFF.

The chain employs TRBV6-2 or TRBV6-3 and TRBJ1-2, with 9 bases lining up with TRBD1. The V gene's germline CDR1 is MNHEY and CDR2 SVGEGT. V gave up 0 bases and J gave up 4 bases; unmatched junction bases: 0. The CDR3 is made up of 14 amino acids. The DNA of the CDR3 is TGTGCCAGCAGTTACTCGACAGGGGGCTATGGCTACACCTTC. It specifies CASSYSTGGYGYTF.

There are a few counts of this clone. The rearrangement joins TRBV6-1 to TRBJ2-7, with D maybe TRBD1 (5 bases). V was trimmed by 2 bases and J by 6 bases, leaving 11 bases between them. The V gene's germline CDR1 is MNHNS and CDR2 SASEGT. The CDR3 is made up of 13 amino acids. The CDR3 spells CASSETGRSEQYF. The CDR3 coding sequence is TGTGCCAGCAGTGAAACAGGCCGGTCCGAGCAGTACTTC.

The chain employs TRBV5-4 and TRBJ1-1, with a tentative D call TRBD1 (5 bases). CDR1 and CDR2 from the germline V gene are SGHNT and YYREEE (reference sequence). The CDR3 runs 15 residues. V was shortened by 0 bases and J by 3 bases, with 12 bases between the two germline ends. The CDR3 bases are TGTGCCAGCAGCTTGGCGTCGCGGGGGGACACTGAAGCTTTCTTT. Residues: CASSLASRGDTEAFF. Full variable domain (missing parts from reference TRBV5-4 and TRBJ1-1): ETGVTQSPTHLIKTRGQQVTLRCSSQSGHNTVSWYQQALGQGPQFIFQYYREEENGRGNFPPRFSGLQFPNYSSELNVNALELDDSALYLCASSLASRGDTEAFFGQGTRLTVV.

Within the sample, this clone is medium-sized. The chain couples TRBV7-5 to TRBJ2-2; no DNA check was done on the table's D call, TRBD1. TRBV7-5 is a pseudogene segment. This CDR3 has 15 amino acids. Here the CDR3 reads CVRSLADREGGELFF. CDR3 DNA: TGTGTCAGAAGCTTAGCGGACAGGGAGGGCGGGGAGCTGTTTTTT.

The chain couples TRBV7-9 to TRBJ2-1, with 12 bases that match TRBD2. Germline V CDR1 and CDR2: SEHNR, FQNEAQ (reference sequence). V shed 4 bases, J shed 6 bases, and the junction held 7 bases outside the gene matches. This CDR3 has 16 residues. CDR3 sequence: CASSSTSGGFLNEQFF. DNA of the CDR3: TGTGCCAGCAGCTCAACTAGCGGGGGGTTTCTCAATGAGCAGTTCTTC. Using reference TRBV7-9 and TRBJ2-1 for the parts outside the CDR3, the full variable domain is DTGVSQNPRHKITKRGQNVTFRCDPISEHNRLYWYRQTLGQGPEFLTYFQNEAQLEKSRLLSDRFSAERPKGSFSTLEIQRTEQGDSAMYLCASSSTSGGFLNEQFFGPGTRLTVL.

This chain joins TRBV2 and TRBJ1-5, with D possibly being TRBD1 (5 bases). The V and J ends lost 4 bases and 4 bases respectively, with 11 bases between them. Per germline, CDR1 SNHLY and CDR2 FYNNEI. This CDR3 comprises 14 residues. The CDR3, as DNA: TGTGCCAGCAGTGTCCAGGGCGTAAATCAGCCCCAGCATTTT. Protein product: CASSVQGVNQPQHF.

The chain has TRBV4-2 and TRBJ1-1; D is perhaps TRBD1 (5 bases). The V end was cut by 3 bases, the J end by 3 bases, with 14 bases between. Germline V gives CDR1 LGHNA, CDR2 YNFKEQ. The CDR3 is made up of 15 amino acids. CDR3 nucleotides: TGTGCCAGCAGCCAGGACCCTCGGGGGTACACTGAAGCTTTCTTT. This translates into CASSQDPRGYTEAFF.

This chain links TRBV7-9 with TRBJ2-7; the match to TRBD1 covers 10 bases. In germline, CDR1 is SEHNR, CDR2 FQNEAQ (reference sequence). The V and J ends lost 1 base and 9 bases, in that order; junction bases with no gene match: 9. CDR3 length equals 15 residues. The CDR3 region is CASSLVSGTGDRQYF. DNA for the CDR3: TGTGCCAGCAGCTTAGTCTCCGGGACAGGGGATAGGCAGTACTTC.

The chain carries TRBV14 and TRBJ2-1, with unresolved D. The CDR3 has 15 residues. The germline V gene has CDR1 SGHDN and CDR2 FVKESK. Trimming removed 0 bases from V and 7 bases from J, with 13 bases in between. In DNA form, the CDR3 reads TGTGCCAGCAGCCAAGATCGGTATTCGATGAATGAGCAGTTCTTC. Translating gives CASSQDRYSMNEQFF.

As regards this clone: Compared with germline, one end of the junction differs, possibly owing to a read error. This chain uses TRBV7-8 with TRBJ1-5, with TRBD1 matching over 11 bases. The CDR3 runs 17 residues. Per germline, CDR1 SGHVS and CDR2 FQNEAQ. CDR3: CASSSLPRTGGKQPQHF. Written as DNA, the CDR3 is TGTGCCAGCAGCTCCCTGCCCCGGACAGGGGGCAAACAGCCCCAGCATTTT.

This clone has just one count. J is TRBJ1-2 and V is TRBV27; no clear D gene. Germline V gene lookup returns CDR1 MNHEY and CDR2 SMNVEV (reference sequence). Trimming pared 7 bases from V and 2 bases from J, leaving 14 bases between. CDR3 length: 14 amino acids. The CDR3 reads CASTPHGFNYGYTF. CDR3 in DNA: TGTGCCAGCACCCCCCACGGGTTCAACTATGGCTACACCTTC.

The rearrangement uses TRBV5-1 and TRBJ2-1; 8 positions agree with TRBD2. Per germline, CDR1 SGHRS and CDR2 YFSETQ. The ends lost 3 bases at V and 0 bases at J; junction bases unmatched: 5. This CDR3 contains 16 residues. The CDR3 DNA sequence: TGCGCCAGCAGCTCCCTCGGGGGGGCCTCCTACAATGAGCAGTTCTTC. Protein sequence: CASSSLGGASYNEQFF.

The chain employs TRBV4-1 and TRBJ2-7; 9 positions agree with TRBD1. Trimming cost V 3 bases and J 5 bases; bases outside gene matches: 8. Germline V gene lookup returns CDR1 MGHRA and CDR2 YSYEKL. The CDR3 extends over 15 amino acids. The DNA for the CDR3 is TGCGCCAGCAGCCAGGGGGGACAGGGAGCCAACGAGCAGTACTTC. Translation: CASSQGGQGANEQYF.

This sequence joins TRBV19 and TRBJ2-2; 8 bases align to TRBD1. Looked up from germline, CDR1 is LNHDA and CDR2 is SQIVND (reference sequence). With V trimmed by 3 bases and J by 4 bases, 7 bases remained unmatched. The length of the CDR3 is 16 residues. In DNA form, the CDR3 reads TGTGCCAGTAGTATCGGACAGGGAGTGGTCACCGGGGAGCTGTTTTTT. It specifies CASSIGQGVVTGELFF.

This chain uses TRBV7-9 with TRBJ1-2; D uncertain. The germline V gene has CDR1 SEHNR and CDR2 FQNEAQ (reference sequence). The CDR3 sequence is 14 residues long. Trimming pared 4 bases from V and 8 bases from J, leaving 17 bases between. The CDR3 sequence: CASSSQRKSVGYTF. The CDR3 DNA reads TGTGCCAGCAGCTCCCAGAGGAAGTCTGTGGGCTACACCTTC.

The chain recombines TRBV6-5 with TRBJ2-5; tentative D call: TRBD1 (6 bases). This CDR3 comprises 12 residues. Trimming removed 6 bases from V and 4 bases from J, with 9 bases in between. Germline CDR1 is MNHEY and CDR2 is SVGAGI. CDR3: CASSQQGETQYF. DNA of the CDR3: TGTGCCAGCAGCCAACAGGGAGAGACCCAGTACTTC.

V and J are TRBV7-2 and TRBJ2-1; 7 bases match TRBD2. Germline values: CDR1 SGHTA, CDR2 FQGNSA. The V and J ends lost 5 bases and 7 bases, in that order; junction bases with no gene match: 8. This CDR3 is built from 14 residues. The CDR3 spells CASSRGGFENEQFF. The CDR3 region has the DNA TGTGCCAGCAGCCGCGGGGGTTTTGAGAATGAGCAGTTCTTC.

In its sample, this clone was seen once. The chain uses TRBV19 and TRBJ2-5, with a weak D call TRBD2 (6 bases). CDR1 and CDR2 (germline): LNHDA, SQIVND (reference sequence). The CDR3 has 14 residues. V was clipped by 7 bases and J by 7 bases, with 19 bases between them. CDR3: CASNGGTGVGTQYF. In nucleotides, the CDR3 is TGTGCCAGTAATGGCGGGACGGGTGTGGGGACCCAGTACTTC. The full variable domain, its missing parts supplied by reference TRBV19 and TRBJ2-5, is DGGITQSPKYLFRKEGQNVTLSCEQNLNHDAMYWYRQDPGQGLRLIYYSQIVNDFQKGDIAEGYSVSREKKESFPLTVTSAQKNPTAFYLCASNGGTGVGTQYFGPGTRLLVL.

The rearrangement joins TRBV4-3 to TRBJ1-3; D might be TRBD1 (5 bases). The CDR3 consists of 15 residues. V shed 0 bases and J shed 4 bases, with 10 bases lying between them. Germline V CDR1 and CDR2: LGHNA, YSLEER. The CDR3 loop reads CASSQDGDSGNTIYF. CDR3 nucleotide sequence: TGCGCCAGCAGCCAAGATGGGGACTCGGGAAACACCATATATTTT.

J is TRBJ2-2 and V is TRBV29-1; the D is unclear. V was cut by 6 bases and J by 5 bases, with 7 bases left in between. The CDR3 has 11 residues. CDR1 and CDR2 (germline): SQVTM, ANQGSEA. CDR3 protein: CSVENTGELFF. The CDR3 DNA sequence: TGCAGCGTGGAGAATACCGGGGAGCTGTTTTTT.